This TCR beta chain was captured in a study of spatial heterogeneity in lung cancer. Germline trimming cut 5 bases from V and 5 bases from J; bases unmatched to any gene: 18. The CDR3 is made up of 19 amino acids. Germline V gives CDR1 SEHNR, CDR2 FQNEAQ (reference sequence). The time point: blood at routine non-recurrence follow-up after resection. No cell sorting; template was whole RNA from tumor, lung tissue or PBMC. This clonotype appeared many times. In TCRdb, the 5' RACE reads were re-called with MiXCR into one record per CDR3 protein. The sample holds around 110,000 distinct CDR3 sequences, about 12% seen once.

This TCR was sampled from a male donor with early-stage non-small cell lung cancer. The chain combines TRBV7-9 with TRBJ2-2; 9 bases fit TRBD1. Source: PBMCs, taken at follow-up. This CDR3 reads CASSHPPGQGAFPTGELFF. Written as DNA, the CDR3 is TGTGCCAGCAGCCATCCACCGGGACAGGGTGCATTTCCGACCGGGGAGCTGTTTTTT.